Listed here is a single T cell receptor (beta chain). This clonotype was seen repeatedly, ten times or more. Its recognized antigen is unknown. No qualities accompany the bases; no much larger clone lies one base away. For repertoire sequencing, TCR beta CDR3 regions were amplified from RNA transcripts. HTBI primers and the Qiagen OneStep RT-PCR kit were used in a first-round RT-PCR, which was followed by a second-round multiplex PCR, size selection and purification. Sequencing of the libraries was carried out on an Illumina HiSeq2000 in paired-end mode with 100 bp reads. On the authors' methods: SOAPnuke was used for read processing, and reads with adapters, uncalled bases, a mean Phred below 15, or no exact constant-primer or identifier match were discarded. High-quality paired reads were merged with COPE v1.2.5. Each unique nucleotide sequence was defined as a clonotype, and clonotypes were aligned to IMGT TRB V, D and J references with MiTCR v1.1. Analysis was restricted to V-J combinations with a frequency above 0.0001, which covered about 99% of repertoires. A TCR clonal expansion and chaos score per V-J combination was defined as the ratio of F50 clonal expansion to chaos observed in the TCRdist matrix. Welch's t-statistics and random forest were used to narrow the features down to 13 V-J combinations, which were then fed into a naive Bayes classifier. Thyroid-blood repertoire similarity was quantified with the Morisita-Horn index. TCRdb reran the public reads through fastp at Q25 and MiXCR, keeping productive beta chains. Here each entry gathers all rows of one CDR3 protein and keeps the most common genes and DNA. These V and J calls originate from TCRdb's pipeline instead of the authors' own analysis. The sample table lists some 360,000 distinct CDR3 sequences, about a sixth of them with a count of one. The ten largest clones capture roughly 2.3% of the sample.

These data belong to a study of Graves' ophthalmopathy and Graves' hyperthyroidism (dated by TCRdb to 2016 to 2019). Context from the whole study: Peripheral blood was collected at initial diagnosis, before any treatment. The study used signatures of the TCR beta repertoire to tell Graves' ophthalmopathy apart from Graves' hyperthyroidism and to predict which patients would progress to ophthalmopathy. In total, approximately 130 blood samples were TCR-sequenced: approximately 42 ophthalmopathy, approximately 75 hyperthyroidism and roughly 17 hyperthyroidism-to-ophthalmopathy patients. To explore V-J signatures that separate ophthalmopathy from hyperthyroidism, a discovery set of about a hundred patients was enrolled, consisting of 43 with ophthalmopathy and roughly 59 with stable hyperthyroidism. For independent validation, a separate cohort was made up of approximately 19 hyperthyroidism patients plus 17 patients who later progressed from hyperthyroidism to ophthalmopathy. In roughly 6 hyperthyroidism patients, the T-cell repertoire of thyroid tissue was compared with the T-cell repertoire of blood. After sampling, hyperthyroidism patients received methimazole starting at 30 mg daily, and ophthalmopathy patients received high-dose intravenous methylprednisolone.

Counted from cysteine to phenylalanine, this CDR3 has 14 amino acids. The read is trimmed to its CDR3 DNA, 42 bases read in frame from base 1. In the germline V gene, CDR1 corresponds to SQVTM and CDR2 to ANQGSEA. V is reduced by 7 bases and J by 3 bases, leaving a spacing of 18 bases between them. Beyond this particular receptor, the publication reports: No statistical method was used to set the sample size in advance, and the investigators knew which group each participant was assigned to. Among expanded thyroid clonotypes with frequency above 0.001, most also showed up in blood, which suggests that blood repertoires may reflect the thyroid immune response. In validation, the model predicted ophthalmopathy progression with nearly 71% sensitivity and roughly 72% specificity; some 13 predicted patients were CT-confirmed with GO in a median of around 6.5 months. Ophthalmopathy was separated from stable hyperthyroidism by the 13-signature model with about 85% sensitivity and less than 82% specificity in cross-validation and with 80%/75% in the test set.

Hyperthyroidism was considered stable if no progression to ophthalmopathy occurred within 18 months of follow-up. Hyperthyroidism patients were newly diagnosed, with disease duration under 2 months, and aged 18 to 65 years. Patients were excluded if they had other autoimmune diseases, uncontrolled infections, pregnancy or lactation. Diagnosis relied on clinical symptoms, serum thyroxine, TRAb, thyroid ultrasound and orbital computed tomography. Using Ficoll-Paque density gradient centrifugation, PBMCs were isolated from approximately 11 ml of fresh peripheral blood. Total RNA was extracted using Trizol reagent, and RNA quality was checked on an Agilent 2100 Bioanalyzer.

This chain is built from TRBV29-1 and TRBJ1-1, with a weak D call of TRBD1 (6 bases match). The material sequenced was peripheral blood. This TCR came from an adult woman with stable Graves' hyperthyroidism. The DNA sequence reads TGCAGCGGCTTGGGGGGCAGGGAATACACTGAAGCTTTCTTT. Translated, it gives CSGLGGREYTEAFF.